This TCR beta chain was captured in a study of OX40 agonist ivuxolimab in advanced cancers. Study-wide context: Three dose-escalation patients had partial responses: one with hepatocellular carcinoma and two with cutaneous melanoma. The study's findings and limits: Circulating CD4+ and CD8+ T cells showed clonal expansion by week 6 at 0.1 to 3.0 mg/kg.

Libraries were prepared by immunoSEQ multiplex PCR; TCRdb keeps only in-frame clonotypes and omits some of them. The data show approximately 70,000 clones, around 83% seen once. This clone appeared a single time. What it recognizes is unknown. The cohort excluded patients with autoimmune disease history or systemic immunosuppression. Samples of blood were obtained at baseline, on cycle 4 day 1, and on cycle 7 day 1. Germline V gives CDR1 KGHSH, CDR2 LQKENI. The CDR3 runs to 14 residues. J was trimmed by 2 bases and V by 5 bases; bases with no gene match: 6. The starting material was CD4+ or CD8+ T cells sorted from blood, obtained in a trial of the OX40 agonist ivuxolimab. The chain joins TRBV18 to TRBJ2-7; 7 bases fit TRBD1. The receptor comes from an adult with an advanced solid tumor such as melanoma, head and neck, liver or kidney cancer. The CDR3 nucleotides are TGTGCCAGCTCAACTCAGGGGGAGACCTACGAGCAGTACTTC. This translates into CASSTQGETYEQYF.